This T cell receptor beta chain originates from a study of CD8 T cells in ankylosing spondylitis. Study-level points and caveats: Before this, some motif variants had been reported in reactive arthritis synovial fluid and blood. Within matched ankylosing spondylitis synovial fluid, disease-linked clones were reportedly significantly enriched.

TCRdb reanalysed the 5' RACE reads using MiXCR and keeps one entry per CDR3 protein. The data show 100,000 to 150,000 distinct CDR3 sequences, roughly an eighth seen once. A remark on this clonotype: What it binds is not known.

The germline V and J ends were trimmed by 3 bases and 5 bases, with 10 bases remaining between them. CDR1 is ENHRY and CDR2 is SYGVKD in the germline V gene. The CDR3 sequence is 13 residues long. The sample consisted of blood, either unsorted or a sorted T cell fraction (not recorded which). The chain carries TRBV10-3 and TRBJ2-5, with D perhaps TRBD2 (6 bases). The sequence was obtained from a female donor with ankylosing spondylitis or in good health (not recorded which). The CDR3 loop reads CAISESGVETQYF. CDR3 DNA: TGTGCCATCAGTGAATCGGGAGTGGAGACCCAGTACTTC.